The subject of this entry is one T cell receptor (beta chain). The sample is drawn from a study of blood T cell repertoires in COVID-19. J was trimmed by 5 bases and V by 8 bases; bases with no gene match: 10. Germline CDR1 reads SGHRS; CDR2 reads YFSETQ. This CDR3 is built from 14 residues. The age range of participants was about 18 to 89 years, with residence in about two dozen US areas. Membership in each cohort depended on participant-reported clinical history. Participants in the exposed group had met a COVID-19 case in the 2 weeks before joining the study. TCRdb's table, derived via immunoSEQ multiplex PCR, lists solely in-frame clones and lacks some. The sample contains some 320,000 clones, 85% of which appear only once.

The material sequenced was PBMCs or T cells enriched from blood (not recorded which). The sequence was obtained from a woman in her thirties who had been exposed to COVID-19. The chain links TRBV5-1 to TRBJ2-7; 10 nucleotides line up with TRBD2. CDR3 protein: CASRLRLAGHEQYF. Here the CDR3 DNA reads TGCGCCAGTAGACTCAGACTAGCGGGTCACGAGCAGTACTTC. The variable domain in full, with the rest retrieved from reference TRBV5-1 and TRBJ2-7, is KAGVTQTPRYLIKTRGQQVTLSCSPISGHRSVSWYQQTPGQGLQFLFEYFSETQRNKGNFPGRFSGRQFSNSRSEMNVSTLELGDSALYLCASRLRLAGHEQYFGPGTRLTVT.